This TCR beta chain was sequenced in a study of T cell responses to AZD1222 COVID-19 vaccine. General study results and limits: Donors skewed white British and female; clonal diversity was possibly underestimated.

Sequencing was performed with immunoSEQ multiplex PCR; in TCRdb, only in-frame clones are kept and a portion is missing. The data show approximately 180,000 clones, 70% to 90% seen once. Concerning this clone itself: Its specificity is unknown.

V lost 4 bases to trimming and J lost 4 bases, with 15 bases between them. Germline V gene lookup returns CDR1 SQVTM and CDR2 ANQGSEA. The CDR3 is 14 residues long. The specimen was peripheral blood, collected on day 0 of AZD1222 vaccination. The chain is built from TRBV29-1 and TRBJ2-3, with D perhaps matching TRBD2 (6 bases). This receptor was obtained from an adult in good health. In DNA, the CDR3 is TGCAGCGTTGGGGACTTTCACGGCCCAGATACGCAGTATTTT. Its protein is CSVGDFHGPDTQYF.